This passage covers 30 T cell receptor beta chains from one sample sequenced in a study of blood T cell repertoires in COVID-19. This table comes from immunoSEQ multiplex PCR, and its TCRdb copy is limited to in-frame clones, with some not included. The data show over 150,000 clones, around 85% seen once. Sequences were obtained from PBMCs or T cells enriched from blood (not recorded which). These receptors were collected from a woman aged 25 to 45 who had recovered from COVID-19.

The gene calls are TRBV21-1 and TRBJ1-1. TRBV21-1 is a documented pseudogene. This CDR3 contains 13 residues. The CDR3 region has the DNA TGTGCCAGCAGTGATTCGTTGAGTACTGAAGCTTTCTTT. This codes for CASSDSLSTEAFF.

J is TRBJ2-1 and V is TRBV29-1; 10 bases are shared with TRBD2. Germline V lookup: CDR1 SQVTM, CDR2 ANQGSEA. The CDR3 covers 15 residues. V lost 7 bases to trimming and J lost 4 bases; unmatched junction nucleotides: 10. As DNA, the CDR3 is TGCAGCGCCCCTAGCGGGGGTGGATCTTACAATGAGCAGTTCTTC. It codes for CSAPSGGGSYNEQFF.

The chain employs TRBV12-3 or TRBV12-4 and TRBJ1-2; D is ambiguous. CDR3 length: 11 amino acids. The ends were cut back, 4 bases at V and 2 bases at J, with 2 bases in the middle. The CDR3, as DNA: TGTGCCAGCAGTTCAAACTATGGCTACACCTTC. Its protein is CASSSNYGYTF.

The chain carries TRBV6-5 and TRBJ1-1, with 8 bases aligning to TRBD1. The CDR3 is 14 amino acids. Germline values: CDR1 MNHEY, CDR2 SVGAGI. V shed 4 bases, J shed 5 bases, and the junction held 6 bases outside the gene matches. Here the CDR3 DNA reads TGTGCCAGCAGTTCGACAGGGGCGGGGACTGAAGCTTTCTTT. This translates into CASSSTGAGTEAFF.

J is TRBJ2-1 and V is TRBV6-6; the D gene is possibly TRBD2 (6 bases). The CDR3 consists of 17 residues. Germline V gives CDR1 MNHNY, CDR2 SVGAGI (reference sequence). The V end lost 5 bases, the J end lost 0 bases, and 17 bases lay between the germline ends. The DNA of the CDR3 is TGTGCCAGCAGTCTCCGTCTGGCGGGAAGCTCCTACAATGAGCAGTTCTTC. It codes for CASSLRLAGSSYNEQFF.

The chain uses TRBV2 and TRBJ1-4; no clear D. The V gene lost 6 bases and the J gene lost 4 bases, with 15 bases spanning the gap. Per germline, CDR1 SNHLY and CDR2 FYNNEI. The CDR3 has 15 amino acids. For the CDR3, the DNA is TGTGCCAGCAGCGCGGAACGACTCAATAATGAAAAACTGTTTTTT. Its translation is CASSAERLNNEKLFF.

This clone turned up a few times. The CDR3 DNA reads TGTGCCAGCAGTGAGAGCGGCTATGGCTACACCTTC. As protein: CASSESGYGYTF. The V gene is TRBV2, the J gene TRBJ1-2, with D uncertain. This CDR3 contains 12 residues. From germline, CDR1 is SNHLY and CDR2 FYNNEI. V lost 3 bases, J lost 4 bases, and 6 bases lay in between.

The chain carries TRBV21-1 and TRBJ1-5; the D segment call TRBD1 is taken from the table without a DNA check. TRBV21-1 is tagged as a pseudogene. The CDR3 is made up of 17 amino acids. CDR3 loop: CASSKACQQGEGRPQHF. CDR3 bases: TGTGCCAGCAGCAAAGCCTGTCAACAGGGAGAGGGGCGGCCCCAGCATTTT.

The rearrangement joins TRBV15 to TRBJ2-5; no firm D call. V was pared by 6 bases and J by 3 bases, with 5 bases between. The CDR3 runs 11 residues. Germline V lookup: CDR1 LNHNV, CDR2 YYDKDF (reference sequence). The CDR3 is CATRREETQYF. CDR3 coding DNA: TGTGCCACCAGACGAGAAGAGACCCAGTACTTC.

The V call is TRBV7-8, the J call TRBJ1-2; 7 bases are shared with TRBD1. CDR1 is SGHVS, CDR2 FQNEAQ, per germline. Trimming removed 6 bases from V and 2 bases from J; junction bases left unmatched: 15. This CDR3 comprises 17 residues. The CDR3 is CASSLTSLGTANYGYTF. CDR3 nucleotides: TGTGCCAGCAGTCTGACAAGCCTCGGGACAGCCAACTATGGCTACACCTTC.

The V and J genes are TRBV28 and TRBJ2-7; D is perhaps TRBD1 (5 bases). Germline loops: CDR1 MDHEN, CDR2 SYDVKM. V was clipped by 3 bases and J by 6 bases, with 12 bases between them. The CDR3 covers 13 residues. CDR3 nucleotides: TGTGCCAGCAGTTTCTCAGGGCACGGCGAGCAGTACGTC. Translation: CASSFSGHGEQYV.

This clone was observed a handful of times. V gene TRBV10-2 combines with J gene TRBJ1-2, with 11 bases lining up with TRBD1. Losses at the gene ends were 5 bases for V and 6 bases for J; bases not matched to a gene: 11. Germline lookup yields CDR1 WSHSY and CDR2 SAAADI. This CDR3 contains 16 residues. CDR3 sequence: CASSPSSGQGAHGYTF. In DNA form, the CDR3 reads TGCGCCAGCAGTCCATCCTCCGGACAGGGGGCGCATGGCTACACCTTC.

The V and J genes are TRBV27 and TRBJ1-6; D gene unclear. V was trimmed by 5 bases and J by 7 bases, leaving 15 bases between them. Germline V CDR1 and CDR2: MNHEY, SMNVEV (reference sequence). CDR3 size: 15 residues. CDR3 loop: CASSPYVQQNSPLHF. The CDR3 bases are TGTGCCAGCAGTCCTTATGTACAGCAGAATTCACCCCTCCACTTT.

The chain is built from TRBV9 and TRBJ2-7; maybe TRBD1 (5 bases). The CDR3 has 14 residues. V shed 0 bases and J shed 3 bases, with 10 bases lying between them. Germline V gene lookup returns CDR1 SGDLS and CDR2 YYNGEE. The CDR3 loop is CASSVGVTDYEQYF. Written as DNA, the CDR3 is TGTGCCAGCAGCGTAGGGGTGACAGACTACGAGCAGTACTTC.

CDR3: CATGQGFAGANVLTF. The CDR3 DNA sequence: TGTGCCACCGGACAGGGTTTCGCTGGGGCCAACGTCCTGACTTTC. V and J are TRBV15 and TRBJ2-6, with 8 bases aligning to TRBD1. The germline gives CDR1 LNHNV, CDR2 YYDKDF (reference sequence). This CDR3 region has 15 residues. V shed 8 bases and J 2 bases; nucleotides not matched to a gene: 5.

This chain uses TRBV7-3 with TRBJ2-1; 9 bases line up with TRBD2. CDR1 and CDR2 from the germline V gene are SGHTA and FQGTGA. J lost 10 bases, V lost 5 bases, and 15 bases had no gene match. The CDR3 has 16 residues. Written as DNA, the CDR3 is TGTGCCAGCAGCCCCCGGGGGGGCGGGAGGGCCGGGGAGCAGTTCTTC. Translation gives CASSPRGGGRAGEQFF.

The V call is TRBV11-2, the J call TRBJ2-2; maybe TRBD1 (5 bases). This CDR3 contains 15 residues. V was clipped by 2 bases and J by 0 bases, with 7 bases between them. CDR1 is SGHAT, CDR2 FQNNGV, per germline. DNA of the CDR3: TGTGCCAGCAGCTTAAGACAGACGAACACCGGGGAGCTGTTTTTT. Amino acids: CASSLRQTNTGELFF.

V and J are TRBV7-9 and TRBJ2-6; TRBD1 might be the D (6 bases). Germline CDR1 and CDR2: SEHNR and FQNEAQ (reference sequence). V was trimmed by 5 bases and J by 0 bases, leaving 14 bases between them. The CDR3 sequence is 17 residues long. CDR3 nucleotides: TGTGCCAGCAGCGCTCCGGGACAACGCTCTGGGGCCAACGTCCTGACTTTC. Protein product: CASSAPGQRSGANVLTF.

This chain connects TRBV28 to TRBJ2-2, with 10 nucleotides matching TRBD2. CDR3 length equals 16 residues. Per the germline V gene, CDR1 is MDHEN and CDR2 is SYDVKM. V shed 8 bases, J shed 0 bases, and the junction held 6 bases outside the gene matches. The DNA for the CDR3 is TGTGCCAGCCCTAGCGGGAGTCACCCGAACACCGGGGAGCTGTTTTTT. Translation: CASPSGSHPNTGELFF.

This clone showed up just once. V and J are TRBV3-1 (or the pseudogene TRBV3-2) and TRBJ2-3, with 7 bases identical to TRBD1. Germline CDR1 and CDR2: LGHDT and YNNKEL (reference sequence). The CDR3 totals 15 residues. The V segment lost 4 bases and the J segment 2 bases; nucleotides outside the gene matches: 6. The CDR3 here is CASSLRQGPTDTQYF. DNA for the CDR3: TGTGCCAGCAGCCTCCGACAGGGTCCCACAGATACGCAGTATTTT.

The rearrangement joins TRBV5-3 to TRBJ2-1, with a tentative D call TRBD1 (6 bases). TRBV5-3 is recorded as an ORF, its role being uncertain. Trimming took 3 bases from V and 4 from J, leaving 14 bases between them. The CDR3 length is 15 residues. Written as DNA, the CDR3 is TGTGCCAGAAGCTCCGGGACAAGCGCGTACAATGAGCAGTTCTTC. Translation gives CARSSGTSAYNEQFF.

The rearrangement joins TRBV6-5 to TRBJ1-2; D unresolved. This CDR3 contains 13 residues. Germline V lookup: CDR1 MNHEY, CDR2 SVGAGI. The germline V and J ends were trimmed by 5 bases and 8 bases, with 15 bases remaining between them. The CDR3 loop is CASSTNPPEGYTF. The CDR3 DNA reads TGTGCCAGCAGTACGAATCCGCCGGAGGGCTACACCTTC.

The V gene is TRBV28, the J gene TRBJ2-5; D might be TRBD2 (6 bases). The CDR3 extends over 15 amino acids. From germline, CDR1 is MDHEN and CDR2 SYDVKM. The germline V and J ends were trimmed by 4 bases and 0 bases, with 12 bases remaining between them. The CDR3 protein is CASSSSGLYQETQYF. In DNA form, the CDR3 reads TGTGCCAGCAGTTCATCGGGACTCTACCAAGAGACCCAGTACTTC.

The chain links TRBV5-1 to TRBJ1-1, with TRBD1 matching over 9 bases. The CDR3 covers 16 residues. Trimming at V came to 4 bases and at J to 1 base, leaving 8 bases not matched to a gene. Germline V gives CDR1 SGHRS, CDR2 YFSETQ. CDR3 DNA sequence: TGCGCCAGCAGCCCTCGGACAGGGGCTCGGAACACTGAAGCTTTCTTT. Protein product: CASSPRTGARNTEAFF.

This clone turned up a few times. V gene TRBV3-1 (or the pseudogene TRBV3-2) combines with J gene TRBJ2-2, with 9 bases lining up with TRBD2. The CDR3 covers 16 residues. Germline lookup yields CDR1 LGHDT and CDR2 YNNKEL (reference sequence). J was trimmed by 2 bases and V by 5 bases; bases with no gene match: 6. The CDR3 sequence is CASSRGTSRNTGELFF. CDR3 DNA sequence: TGTGCCAGCAGCAGAGGGACTAGCCGTAACACCGGGGAGCTGTTTTTT.

Only one count was recorded for this clone. V is TRBV6-6 and J is TRBJ1-2, with D possibly being TRBD1 (6 bases). Germline V gene sequence: CDR1 MNHNY, CDR2 SVGAGI (reference sequence). With 11 bases removed from V and 12 bases from J, the gap between germline ends came to 10 bases. This CDR3 spans 8 amino acids. CDR3 nucleotide sequence: TGTGCCGCAGGGGTGGACACCTTC. The encoded protein is CAAGVDTF.

As for this clone: The same CDR3 arises from other DNA sequences in this sample as well. V is TRBV19 and J is TRBJ2-2, with D tentatively TRBD1 (6 bases). Germline assignment: CDR1 LNHDA and CDR2 SQIVND (reference sequence). The CDR3 spans 15 residues. The V gene lost 0 bases and the J gene lost 7 bases, with 12 bases spanning the gap. The CDR3 DNA follows: TGTGCCAGTAGTATAGATTTGTGGGGGCGCGGGGAGCTGTTTTTT. It translates to CASSIDLWGRGELFF. The full variable domain, completed using reference TRBV19 and TRBJ2-2, is DGGITQSPKYLFRKEGQNVTLSCEQNLNHDAMYWYRQDPGQGLRLIYYSQIVNDFQKGDIAEGYSVSREKKESFPLTVTSAQKNPTAFYLCASSIDLWGRGELFFGEGSRLTVL.

The CDR3 DNA is TGTGCCAGCAGCTTGGGTGGACAGGTTACGAACAGCCTCTATGGCTACACCTTC. This gives the protein CASSLGGQVTNSLYGYTF. The genes are TRBV7-9 and TRBJ1-2, with TRBD1 matching over 7 bases. V lost 3 bases to trimming and J lost 4 bases; unmatched junction nucleotides: 17. Germline CDR1 and CDR2: SEHNR and FQNEAQ (reference sequence). The CDR3 spans 18 residues.

This clone was seen more than once but under ten times. The V call is TRBV3-1 (or the pseudogene TRBV3-2), the J call TRBJ2-5; 13 bases match TRBD2. CDR1 and CDR2 from the germline V gene are LGHDT and YNNKEL (reference sequence). This CDR3 has 16 residues. The V and J ends lost 3 bases and 5 bases, in that order; junction bases with no gene match: 6. The CDR3 region is CASSQAGTSGKETQYF. DNA for the CDR3: TGTGCCAGCAGCCAGGCCGGGACTAGCGGGAAGGAGACCCAGTACTTC.

The V call is TRBV12-3 or TRBV12-4, the J call TRBJ1-1, with D uncertain. Trimming pared 6 bases from V and 7 bases from J, leaving 9 bases between. This CDR3 comprises 11 residues. The CDR3 DNA follows: TGTGCCAGCAGCTCTACCGGTGAAGCTTTCTTT. Residues: CASSSTGEAFF.